The 17 T cell receptor beta chains below were found in one sample sequenced in a study of radiation and T cells in renal cell carcinoma. Sample time point: blood 2 weeks post-SBRT. Regarding treatment: 15 Gy SBRT to primary tumor, nephrectomy 4 weeks later. Method: immunoSEQ multiplex PCR; TCRdb's copy keeps in-frame clones and lacks some. Among tens of thousands of clones listed, just over 75% were seen once. The specimen comprised blood, sampled from a patient whose treatment included radiotherapy and nephrectomy. These receptors came from a man aged 55 to 70 with renal cell carcinoma.

The V and J genes are TRBV7-3 and TRBJ2-1; D is perhaps TRBD1 or TRBD2 (6 bases each). V gave up 5 bases and J gave up 5 bases, with 10 bases separating them. CDR1 SGHTA and CDR2 FQGTGA come from the germline V gene. The CDR3 sequence is 13 residues long. The CDR3 sequence: CASSPRGDNEQFF. The CDR3 bases are TGTGCCAGCAGCCCAAGGGGGGACAATGAGCAGTTCTTC.

The chain carries TRBV2 and TRBJ1-5, with D maybe TRBD1 (6 bases). Looked up from germline, CDR1 is SNHLY and CDR2 is FYNNEI. CDR3 length equals 16 residues. Trimming took 6 bases from V and 0 from J, leaving 15 bases between them. CDR3 sequence: CASRPRTAYSNQPQHF. DNA of the CDR3: TGTGCCAGCAGGCCCAGGACAGCTTATAGCAATCAGCCCCAGCATTTT. Together with reference TRBV2 and TRBJ1-5, the CDR3 gives the full variable domain: EPEVTQTPSHQVTQMGQEVILRCVPISNHLYFYWYRQILGQKVEFLVSFYNNEISEKSEIFDDQFSVERPDGSNFTLKIRSTKLEDSAMYFCASRPRTAYSNQPQHFGDGTRLSIL.

The rearrangement joins TRBV10-3 to TRBJ1-1; 9 bases are shared with TRBD1. V shed 4 bases and J 4 bases; nucleotides not matched to a gene: 10. From germline, CDR1 is ENHRY and CDR2 SYGVKD. This CDR3 contains 16 residues. Written as DNA, the CDR3 is TGTGCCATCAGTGGATCGTACAGGGGGCGGGGCACTGAAGCTTTCTTT. Translation gives CAISGSYRGRGTEAFF.

The rearrangement uses TRBV6-1 and TRBJ1-2; 7 bases are a match to TRBD1. Trimming at V came to 4 bases and at J to 8 bases, leaving 7 bases not matched to a gene. CDR3 length equals 13 residues. The germline V gene encodes CDR1 MNHNS and CDR2 SASEGT. The CDR3 reads CASSGQGSWGYTF. The CDR3 nucleotides are TGTGCCAGCAGTGGACAGGGATCGTGGGGCTACACCTTC.

This clone was observed a handful of times. The chain joins TRBV6-1 to TRBJ2-7; D is uncertain. V lost 3 bases to trimming and J lost 2 bases, with 5 bases between them. CDR1 is MNHNS, CDR2 SASEGT, per germline. This CDR3 has 12 amino acids. CDR3 in amino acids: CASSEGTYEQYV. The DNA of the CDR3 is TGTGCCAGCAGTGAGGGCACCTACGAGCAGTACGTC.

The chain combines TRBV5-1 with TRBJ2-2; D not resolved. V lost 0 bases, J lost 6 bases, and 12 bases lay in between. This CDR3 is 15 amino acids long. Germline V gene lookup returns CDR1 SGHRS and CDR2 YFSETQ. The CDR3 DNA sequence: TGCGCCAGCAGCTTGGAGAACAAATATGCCGGGGAGCTGTTTTTT. This sequence encodes CASSLENKYAGELFF.

This sequence joins TRBV9 and TRBJ2-3; D gene uncertain. V was trimmed by 0 bases and J by 1 base, leaving 12 bases between them. Germline lookup yields CDR1 SGDLS and CDR2 YYNGEE. The CDR3 is made up of 16 amino acids. CDR3 in amino acids: CASSVASPRGTDTQYF. The CDR3 DNA sequence: TGTGCCAGCAGCGTAGCGAGTCCTCGGGGCACAGATACGCAGTATTTT.

The V and J genes are TRBV6-5 and TRBJ2-5; possibly TRBD2 for D (5 bases). The CDR3 totals 12 residues. Germline CDR1 and CDR2: MNHEY and SVGAGI. V lost 0 bases and J 10 bases, leaving 9 bases between the germline ends. The CDR3 DNA reads as TGTGCCAGCAGTTACTCTCGCCGGGGCCAGTACTTC. It translates to CASSYSRRGQYF.

In its sample, this clone was seen once. This chain uses TRBV6-6 with TRBJ1-1; D might be TRBD1 (5 bases). Trimming took off 5 bases at V and 4 bases at J, with 11 bases between the two ends. Per the germline V gene, CDR1 is MNHNY and CDR2 is SVGAGI (reference sequence). This CDR3 is built from 13 residues. CDR3 in amino acids: CASSRGTGTEAFF. The CDR3 coding sequence is TGTGCCAGCAGTAGGGGTACGGGCACTGAAGCTTTCTTT.

The chain recombines TRBV30 with TRBJ1-6, with 8 bases lining up with TRBD1. The germline CDR1 and CDR2 sequences are GTSNPN and SVGIG (reference sequence). The CDR3 is 14 residues long. J was trimmed by 6 bases and V by 3 bases; bases with no gene match: 4. The CDR3 reads CAWSEDRGNSPLHF. In DNA form, the CDR3 reads TGTGCCTGGAGCGAAGACAGGGGTAATTCACCCCTCCACTTT.

The chain employs TRBV19 and TRBJ1-2; no clear D gene. Trimming pared 3 bases from V and 2 bases from J, leaving 7 bases between. Germline CDR1 LNHDA, CDR2 SQIVND (reference sequence). CDR3 length equals 13 residues. The CDR3 sequence: CASSMKHNYGYTF. The CDR3 DNA is TGTGCCAGTAGTATGAAACACAACTATGGCTACACCTTC.

V is TRBV11-3 and J is TRBJ1-2; a possible D gene is TRBD1 (6 bases). Germline values: CDR1 SGHNT, CDR2 YENEEA. Trimming took off 5 bases at V and 8 bases at J, with 15 bases between the two ends. This CDR3 contains 13 residues. The CDR3 bases are TGTGCCAGCAGCCCACAGTCCGGGGGCGGCTACACCTTC. Translated: CASSPQSGGGYTF.

The CDR3 loop is CASGWDRGYEQYF. The CDR3 DNA is TGTGCTAGTGGTTGGGACAGGGGCTACGAGCAGTACTTC. V and J are TRBV12-5 and TRBJ2-5; TRBD1 agrees at 10 bases. The better agreement between TRBJ2-7 and the DNA end casts doubt on the J call. The CDR3 covers 13 residues. Germline CDR1 LGHNT, CDR2 FRNRAP.

This chain connects TRBV5-1 to TRBJ2-6; the match to TRBD1 covers 7 bases. The trim removed 4 bases at V and 1 base at J, leaving 2 bases unmatched. This CDR3 is built from 15 residues. CDR1 is SGHRS and CDR2 is YFSETQ in the germline V gene. CDR3: CASSHRGSGANVLTF. CDR3 DNA: TGCGCCAGCAGCCACAGGGGATCTGGGGCCAACGTCCTGACTTTC.

The chain combines TRBV9 with TRBJ2-3; D is ambiguous. V shed 6 bases and J shed 4 bases, with 18 bases lying between them. Germline V gives CDR1 SGDLS, CDR2 YYNGEE. CDR3 length equals 15 residues. The CDR3, as DNA: TGTGCCAGCACCCTGCTGGGTAGCAGTTCAGATACGCAGTATTTT. Amino acids: CASTLLGSSSDTQYF.

The chain recombines TRBV5-1 with TRBJ1-3; D is ambiguous. The CDR3 totals 12 residues. Germline lookup yields CDR1 SGHRS and CDR2 YFSETQ. Trimming shortened V by 6 bases and J by 4 bases, and 8 bases separated the two germline ends. The CDR3 reads CASKEEGNTIYF. The CDR3 nucleotides are TGCGCCAGCAAGGAAGAGGGAAACACCATATATTTT. The variable domain in full, completed from reference TRBV5-1 and TRBJ1-3, reads KAGVTQTPRYLIKTRGQQVTLSCSPISGHRSVSWYQQTPGQGLQFLFEYFSETQRNKGNFPGRFSGRQFSNSRSEMNVSTLELGDSALYLCASKEEGNTIYFGEGSWLTVV.

The V call is TRBV7-3, the J call TRBJ2-3; 8 bases align to TRBD2. With V trimmed by 5 bases and J by 1 base, 17 bases remained unmatched. This CDR3 spans 19 amino acids. In germline, CDR1 is SGHTA, CDR2 FQGTGA. CDR3 in amino acids: CASSPNPLKRERRTDTQYF. The CDR3 DNA follows: TGTGCCAGCAGCCCCAACCCCCTAAAGCGGGAGCGACGCACAGATACGCAGTATTTT.